One sample yielded the 4 T cell receptor beta chains listed below, sequenced in a study of siplizumab effects on memory and regulatory T cells. Repertoires were generated with immunoSEQ multiplex PCR, while TCRdb's copy carries only in-frame clones and drops some. Counted here are around 100,000 clones, about 90% occurring once; the ten biggest clones make up around 13%. The sample taken for sequencing was non-Treg CD4+ T cells sorted from blood. All receptors come from a human donor in good health.

The chain employs TRBV5-1 and TRBJ2-3, with D possibly being TRBD2 (6 bases). The CDR3 totals 18 residues. V was pared by 4 bases and J by 0 bases, with 21 bases between. Germline V gene lookup returns CDR1 SGHRS and CDR2 YFSETQ. The CDR3 spells CASSRGLPLVDSTDTQYF. CDR3 nucleotides: TGCGCCAGCAGCAGGGGACTTCCGCTGGTGGATAGCACAGATACGCAGTATTTT.

The CDR3 bases are TGTGCCTGGGGGCAGAACTATGGCTACACCTTC. Its translation: CAWGQNYGYTF. This rearrangement joins TRBV30 to TRBJ1-2; D uncertain. Germline loops: CDR1 GTSNPN, CDR2 SVGIG (reference sequence). CDR3 length: 11 amino acids. V was pared by 5 bases and J by 2 bases, with 6 bases between.

The V and J genes are TRBV30 and TRBJ2-1, with TRBD2 matching 12 bases. The ends lost 7 bases at V and 8 bases at J; junction bases unmatched: 12. There are 15 residues in the CDR3. Germline V lookup: CDR1 GTSNPN, CDR2 SVGIG (reference sequence). The chain's CDR3 is CASPGLAGSADEQFF. Written as DNA, the CDR3 is TGTGCCTCTCCGGGACTAGCGGGCTCGGCGGATGAGCAGTTCTTC.

The chain has TRBV7-8 and TRBJ2-7; D unclear. Germline lookup yields CDR1 SGHVS and CDR2 FQNEAQ. V was clipped by 1 base and J by 6 bases, with 10 bases between them. The CDR3 has 13 amino acids. The CDR3 DNA sequence: TGTGCCAGCAGCTTAGGGACCTGGGGCGAGCAGTACTTC. As protein: CASSLGTWGEQYF.